Listed here is a single T cell receptor (beta chain). Patients at the Seattle site were enrolled during active infection and followed longitudinally. After removal of 3 bases from V and 5 bases from J, the junction contained 18 bases not matched to a gene. The CDR3 length is 19 residues. Germline CDR1 is LNHDA and CDR2 is SQIVND (reference sequence). The data belong to a study of blood T cell repertoires in COVID-19. Study details: Sites in the United States, Italy and Spain provided acute and convalescent COVID-19 samples. The cDNA or gDNA used as material had been derived from T cells, B-cell-depleted T cells, or PBMCs.

Per the authors' pipeline: Counts of nucleated cells, estimated from reference gene primer amplification, were obtained. Measured with immunoSEQ multiplex PCR; TCRdb has only the in-frame clones, and not every one. The V and J calls and clone size are taken from that table; D and trimming were inferred from the DNA. Of hundreds of thousands of clones in the sample, around 86% were seen once. This clonotype was sampled from a woman in her fifties or sixties with COVID-19, enrolled during active disease. The J gene is TRBJ2-1, the V gene TRBV19; 8 positions match TRBD2. Material: peripheral blood. DNA of the CDR3: TGTGCCAGTAGTATCGGACTAGCTTATACAAATTACCTAAACAATGAGCAGTTCTTC. Protein: CASSIGLAYTNYLNNEQFF.